The clone carrying this T cell receptor beta chain was seen many times. Its antigen is still unknown. This CDR3 is 16 amino acids long. From germline, CDR1 is SGHTA and CDR2 FQGNSA. Trimming at V came to 1 base and at J to 0 bases, leaving 3 bases not matched to a gene. TCRdb recomputed calls from the 5' RACE reads with MiXCR, one row per CDR3 protein. This repertoire shows approximately 140,000 distinct CDR3 sequences, around 9.7% found once; its top ten account for 2.5% to 3.5%. This sample was taken from a study of CD8 T cells in ankylosing spondylitis. The study, taken as a whole, reports: Earlier work had already found some motif variants in reactive arthritis synovial fluid and blood.

The genes are TRBV7-2 and TRBJ2-7; 10 bases map to TRBD2. This TCR was sampled from a male donor with ankylosing spondylitis or in good health (not recorded which). Material: blood, either unsorted or a sorted T cell fraction (not recorded which). CDR3 residues: CASSLVASGGSYEQYF. CDR3 bases: TGTGCCAGCAGCTTAGTCGCTAGCGGGGGCTCCTACGAGCAGTACTTC.